The 15 T cell receptor beta chains listed next were all sequenced from one sample in a study of blood T cells in healthy people across ages. Together with a sample-barcoded 5' primer, a J-beta primer mix was included in a second PCR lasting roughly 6 to 12 cycles. TCRdb ran MiXCR on the 5' RACE reads and lists one entry per CDR3 protein. The sample has around 1,000,000 distinct CDR3 sequences, 20% to 25% seen once; the top ten hold less than 0.75%. The same specimen was also included in a second study, on T cells of mothers and their children.

Sequencing was done on a sample of blood. The receptors were gathered from a girl aged 2 to 9 in good health.

The rearrangement joins TRBV29-1 to TRBJ2-5; 14 positions agree with TRBD2. The tail of the sequence fits TRBJ2-7 better, so the J call may be wrong. The CDR3 loop spans 17 amino acids. From germline, CDR1 is SQVTM and CDR2 ANQGSEA. The CDR3 nucleotides are TGCAGCGTCATCGGGACTAGCGGGAGTAATTTAGCCTACGAGCAGTACTTC. This translates into CSVIGTSGSNLAYEQYF.

The V gene is TRBV6-2 or TRBV6-3, the J gene TRBJ2-1; 12 nucleotides match TRBD2. Trimming at V came to 5 bases and at J to 8 bases, leaving 7 bases not matched to a gene. The length of the CDR3 is 15 residues. Germline CDR1 and CDR2: MNHEY and SVGEGT. CDR3 in amino acids: CASSTRTSGNDEQFF. The CDR3 DNA reads TGTGCCAGCAGTACCCGGACTAGCGGGAACGATGAGCAGTTCTTC.

The table lists this clonotype with a few counts. The rearrangement links TRBV27 to TRBJ1-2; the match to TRBD1 covers 9 bases. The CDR3 length is 16 residues. CDR1 and CDR2 from the germline V gene are MNHEY and SMNVEV (reference sequence). After removal of 4 bases from V and 3 bases from J, the junction contained 9 bases not matched to a gene. The CDR3, as DNA: TGTGCCAGCAGTTCTAGTTGGGACAGGGAGGACTATGGCTACACCTTC. It is translated as CASSSSWDREDYGYTF.

Worth noting for this clonotype: This could be a read error, since a much larger clone is one nucleotide away. The chain couples TRBV3-1 to TRBJ1-2, with a weak D call TRBD1 (6 bases). With 4 bases removed from V and 4 bases from J, the gap between germline ends came to 22 bases. Per the germline V gene, CDR1 is LGHDT and CDR2 is YNNKEL (reference sequence). This CDR3 has 17 amino acids. The CDR3 nucleotides read TGTGCCAGCAGCCGAGACCCGACCCTGGACAGAAGCTATGGCTACACCTTC. Amino acid sequence: CASSRDPTLDRSYGYTF.

The chain joins TRBV9 to TRBJ2-5, with 8 bases that match TRBD1. The CDR3 runs 14 residues. The ends lost 3 bases at V and 11 bases at J; junction bases unmatched: 12. The germline gives CDR1 SGDLS, CDR2 YYNGEE. CDR3 amino acids: CASSAQQTGEEQYF. In DNA, the CDR3 is TGTGCCAGCAGCGCCCAACAGACAGGGGAAGAGCAGTACTTC.

Turning to this clonotype: In this CDR3 the conserved last residue, phenylalanine or tryptophan, is missing, so a read error is likely. V gene TRBV7-6 combines with J gene TRBJ1-1; a weak D match, TRBD1 (6 bases). Germline V CDR1 and CDR2: SGHVS, FNYEAQ. Trimming stripped 7 bases from V and 0 bases from J, with 9 bases between. This CDR3 comprises 13 residues. CDR3 sequence (DNA): TGTGCCAGCACCGGGGGCTTGAACACTGAAGCTTTCATT. Encoded protein: CASTGGLNTEAFI.

The chain has TRBV7-2 and TRBJ2-1, with D tentatively TRBD2 (6 bases). The CDR3 consists of 13 residues. The V gene's germline CDR1 is SGHTA and CDR2 FQGNSA. The ends were cut back, 4 bases at V and 4 bases at J, with 8 bases in the middle. The CDR3 sequence is CASSWTIYNEQFF. For the CDR3, the DNA is TGTGCCAGCAGCTGGACTATTTACAATGAGCAGTTCTTC.

This chain connects TRBV7-6 to TRBJ2-3, with 11 bases fitting TRBD2. Germline CDR1 SGHVS, CDR2 FNYEAQ. The CDR3 runs to 21 residues. Trimming took 1 base from V and 0 from J; bases not matched to a gene: 15. The CDR3 coding sequence is TGTGCCAGCAGCTTAGAGGTGTCTAGCGGGGGGCCGGGGACTAGCACAGATACGCAGTATTTT. Its protein product is CASSLEVSSGGPGTSTDTQYF.

A few counts support this clonotype. V is TRBV13 and J is TRBJ2-1, with D unresolved. The ends were cut back, 5 bases at V and 6 bases at J, with 11 bases in the middle. This CDR3 spans 13 amino acids. Germline V gene sequence: CDR1 PRHDT, CDR2 FYEKMQ (reference sequence). CDR3 in amino acids: CASSPKGGNEQFF. The DNA of the CDR3 is TGTGCCAGCAGCCCGAAGGGCGGCAATGAGCAGTTCTTC.

The chain recombines TRBV3-1 with TRBJ1-2; maybe TRBD1 (6 bases). From germline, CDR1 is LGHDT and CDR2 YNNKEL (reference sequence). CDR3 length: 15 amino acids. With 4 bases removed from V and 3 bases from J, the gap between germline ends came to 15 bases. The CDR3 loop reads CASSPGHRYYYGYTF. In nucleotides, the CDR3 is TGTGCCAGCAGCCCGGGACACCGTTATTACTATGGCTACACCTTC.

In this sample, this clonotype turned up a few times. This chain connects TRBV20-1 to TRBJ1-4, with D possibly being TRBD1 (5 bases). V was cut by 5 bases and J by 7 bases, with 29 bases left in between. Germline CDR1 reads DFQATT; CDR2 reads SNEGSKA (reference sequence). The CDR3 runs 18 residues. CDR3 region: CSACLVGRETVVVEKLFF. The CDR3 DNA sequence: TGCAGTGCTTGCCTCGTTGGCAGGGAGACCGTGGTGGTTGAAAAACTGTTTTTT.

The chain recombines TRBV7-3 with TRBJ2-1; tentatively, D is TRBD1 (6 bases). The CDR3 totals 15 residues. V was shortened by 5 bases and J by 9 bases, with 20 bases between the two germline ends. Germline CDR1 reads SGHTA; CDR2 reads FQGTGA. CDR3 sequence (DNA): TGTGCCAGCAGCGAACAGGGAAGGGTTGCTACTGAGCAGTTCTTC. Translating gives CASSEQGRVATEQFF.

V usage is TRBV6-5 and J usage is TRBJ1-2; weak D call: TRBD1 (6 bases). The CDR3 runs 13 residues. Trimming removed 10 bases from V and 5 bases from J, with 17 bases in between. Germline CDR1 and CDR2: MNHEY and SVGAGI. The DNA for the CDR3 is TGTGCCAACACTGGGGGGGCAGGGTATGGCTACACCTTC. Translation gives CANTGGAGYGYTF.

This clonotype was counted between two and nine times. This chain uses TRBV25-1 with TRBJ1-1; D is unclear. Germline CDR1 is MGHDK and CDR2 is SYGVNS. Trimming removed 11 bases at V and 4 bases at J, with 14 bases between. This CDR3 spans 12 amino acids. Written as DNA, the CDR3 is TGTGCCGCGGGTCCGGTGGGCACTGAAGCTTTCTTT. This sequence encodes CAAGPVGTEAFF.

This clonotype came up many times. The rearrangement links TRBV2 to TRBJ2-5; unclear D gene. Matching the DNA end better, TRBJ2-7 makes the J call doubtful. The CDR3 length is 12 residues. Germline CDR1 and CDR2: SNHLY and FYNNEI. CDR3 loop: CASKGWENEQYF. The CDR3 DNA reads as TGTGCCAGCAAAGGGTGGGAAAACGAGCAGTACTTC.